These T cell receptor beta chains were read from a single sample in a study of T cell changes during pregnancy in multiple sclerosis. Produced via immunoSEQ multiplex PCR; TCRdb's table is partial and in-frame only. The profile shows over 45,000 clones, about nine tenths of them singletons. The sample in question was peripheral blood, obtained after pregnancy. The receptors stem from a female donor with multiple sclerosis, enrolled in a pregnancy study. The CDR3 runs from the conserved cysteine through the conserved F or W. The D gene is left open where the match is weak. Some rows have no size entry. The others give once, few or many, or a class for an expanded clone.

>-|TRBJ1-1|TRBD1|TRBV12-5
CASGLVPDGQGPSHTEAFF
TGTGCTAGTGGTTTGGTACCCGATGGACAGGGTCCTTCCCACACTGAAGCTTTCTTT
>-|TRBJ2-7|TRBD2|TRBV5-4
CATRRGGGSSYEQYF
TGTGCCACCCGCCGGGGCGGGGGGAGCTCCTACGAGCAGTACTTC
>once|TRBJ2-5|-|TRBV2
CASRARTRQETQYF
TGTGCCAGCAGAGCTCGGACACGCCAAGAGACCCAGTACTTC
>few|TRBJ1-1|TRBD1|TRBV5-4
CASGSGQPNTEAFF
TGTGCCAGCGGGTCGGGACAGCCGAACACTGAAGCTTTCTTT
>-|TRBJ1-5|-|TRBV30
CAWSVQGDQPQHF
TGTGCCTGGAGTGTACAGGGAGACCAGCCCCAGCATTTT
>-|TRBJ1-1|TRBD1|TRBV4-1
CASSQGHTGGLTEAFF
TGCGCCAGCAGCCAGGGTCATACAGGGGGACTGACTGAAGCTTTCTTT
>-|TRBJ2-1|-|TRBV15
CATRAGSFYNEQFF
TGTGCCACCAGGGCAGGGTCATTCTACAATGAGCAGTTCTTC
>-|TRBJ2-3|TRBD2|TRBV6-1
CASSRTSGGAHTQYF
TGTGCCAGCAGTCGGACTAGCGGGGGGGCGCATACGCAGTATTTT
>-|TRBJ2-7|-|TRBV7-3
CASSLRQANSYEQYF
TGTGCCAGCAGCTTAAGGCAGGCGAACTCCTACGAGCAGTACTTC
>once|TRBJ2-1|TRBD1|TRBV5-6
CASSPPGGQGYNEQFF
TGTGCCAGCAGCCCCCCAGGGGGACAGGGGTACAATGAGCAGTTCTTC
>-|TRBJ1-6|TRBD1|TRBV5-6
CASSIPGGRSPFHF
TGTGCCAGCAGCATCCCAGGGGGACGATCACCCTTCCACTTT
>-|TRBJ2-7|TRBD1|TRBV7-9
CASSFYRGYEQYF
TGTGCCAGCAGCTTCTACAGGGGCTACGAGCAGTACTTC
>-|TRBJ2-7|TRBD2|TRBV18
CASSPELAGGYEQYF
TGTGCCAGCTCACCGGAACTAGCGGGGGGCTACGAGCAGTACTTC
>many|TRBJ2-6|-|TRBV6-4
CASTDEASGANVLTF
TGTGCCAGCACAGATGAGGCCTCTGGGGCCAACGTCCTGACTTTC
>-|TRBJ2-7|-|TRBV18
CASSQTSYEQYF
TGTGCCAGCTCACAAACATCCTACGAGCAGTACTTC
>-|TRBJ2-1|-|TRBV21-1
CASSKVRRGWGNNEQFF
TGTGCCAGCAGCAAAGTAAGGCGGGGGTGGGGAAACAATGAGCAGTTCTTC
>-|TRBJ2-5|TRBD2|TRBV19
CASSPSGGYWEETQYF
TGTGCCAGTAGTCCTAGCGGGGGGTACTGGGAGGAGACCCAGTACTTC
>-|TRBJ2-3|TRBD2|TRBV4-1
CASSQGGRGGDTQYF
TGCGCCAGCAGCCAAGGGGGCCGGGGGGGAGATACGCAGTATTTT
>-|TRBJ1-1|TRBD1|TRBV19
CASDTGGWNTEAFF
TGTGCCAGTGATACAGGGGGATGGAACACTGAAGCTTTCTTT
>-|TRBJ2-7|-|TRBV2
CASTPDSYEQYF
TGTGCCAGCACTCCTGATAGCTACGAGCAGTACTTC
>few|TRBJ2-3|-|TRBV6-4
CASSRTAEGTDTQYF
TGTGCCAGCAGCAGGACTGCCGAGGGCACAGATACGCAGTATTTT
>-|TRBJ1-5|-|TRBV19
CASSSHRDPYQPQHF
TGTGCCAGTAGTTCTCACAGGGATCCGTATCAGCCCCAGCATTTT
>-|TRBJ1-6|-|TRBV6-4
CASSDLAGNSPLHF
TGTGCCAGCAGTGACCTTGCGGGTAATTCACCCCTCCACTTT
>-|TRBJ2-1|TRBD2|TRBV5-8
CASSMFLAGGLRSSYNEQFF
TGTGCCAGCAGCATGTTTCTAGCGGGGGGCCTTCGGAGCTCCTACAATGAGCAGTTCTTC
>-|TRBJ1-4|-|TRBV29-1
CSATGSGDEKLFF
TGCAGCGCCACAGGGTCAGGGGACGAAAAACTGTTTTTT
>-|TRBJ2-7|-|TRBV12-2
CASRPRWAEQYF
TGTGCAAGTCGCCCTCGATGGGCCGAGCAGTACTTC
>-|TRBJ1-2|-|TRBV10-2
CASSVPGEGNYGYTF
TGCGCCAGCAGTGTACCAGGGGAAGGGAACTATGGCTACACCTTC
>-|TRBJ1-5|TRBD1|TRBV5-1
CASSSGDRDQPQHF
TGCGCCAGCAGCTCCGGGGACAGGGATCAGCCCCAGCATTTT
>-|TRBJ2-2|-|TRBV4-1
CASSQDVEEQLFF
TGCGCCAGCAGCCAAGATGTGGAGGAACAGCTGTTTTTT
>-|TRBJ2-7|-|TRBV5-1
CASSQPPLQKYSYEQYF
TGCGCCAGCAGCCAACCCCCTCTACAGAAGTACTCCTACGAGCAGTACTTC
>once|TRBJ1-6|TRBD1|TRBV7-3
CASSLRQGESPLHF
TGTGCCAGCAGCTTAAGACAGGGAGAATCACCCCTCCACTTT
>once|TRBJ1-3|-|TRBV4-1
CASSQGLFSGNTIYF
TGCGCCAGCAGCCAAGGACTCTTCTCTGGAAACACCATATATTTT
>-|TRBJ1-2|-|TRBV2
CASSIQVPYGYTF
TGTGCCAGCAGCATACAGGTACCCTATGGCTACACCTTC
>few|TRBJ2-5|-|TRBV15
CATSTGRTAEYQETQYF
TGTGCCACCAGCACGGGGCGGACAGCCGAGTACCAAGAGACCCAGTACTTC
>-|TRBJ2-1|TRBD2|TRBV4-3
CASSQVGTSGGDEQFF
TGCGCCAGCAGCCAAGTAGGTACTAGCGGGGGTGATGAGCAGTTCTTC
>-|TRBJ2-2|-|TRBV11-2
CASSLVTTGELFF
TGTGCCAGCAGCTTAGTTACAACCGGGGAGCTGTTTTTT
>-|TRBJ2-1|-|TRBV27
CASSRKAGRREQFF
TGTGCCAGCTCAAGGAAGGCGGGTCGGAGGGAGCAGTTCTTC
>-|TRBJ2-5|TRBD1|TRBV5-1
CASSLGTGAAGYF
TGCGCCAGCAGCTTGGGGACAGGGGCGGCCGGGTACTTC
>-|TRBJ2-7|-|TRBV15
CATSRDPGEEQYF
TGTGCCACCAGCAGAGATCCGGGTGAGGAGCAGTACTTC
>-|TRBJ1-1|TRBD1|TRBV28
CASSTHPGTGNTEAFF
TGTGCCAGCAGTACCCATCCCGGGACAGGGAACACTGAAGCTTTCTTT
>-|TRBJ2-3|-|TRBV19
CASTDSRGGKSDTQYF
TGTGCCAGTACCGACTCAAGGGGGGGCAAGTCAGATACGCAGTATTTT
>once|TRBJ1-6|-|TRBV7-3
CASSLLPGRTPLHF
TGTGCCAGCAGCTTACTGCCTGGGAGAACGCCCCTCCACTTT
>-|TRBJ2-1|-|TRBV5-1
CASSLADSYNEQFF
TGCGCCAGCAGCTTAGCGGACTCCTACAATGAGCAGTTCTTC
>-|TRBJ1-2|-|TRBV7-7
CASSLIKQGEYGYTF
TGTGCTAGCAGCTTAATCAAACAGGGCGAGTATGGCTACACCTTC
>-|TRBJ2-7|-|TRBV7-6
CASSFSRGNEQYF
TGTGCCAGCAGCTTTTCCCGGGGGAACGAGCAGTACTTC
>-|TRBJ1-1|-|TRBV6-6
CASRGNRAPNTEAFF
TGTGCCAGCAGGGGTAACAGGGCTCCTAACACTGAAGCTTTCTTT
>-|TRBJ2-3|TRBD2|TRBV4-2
CASSPGLAGPSQDTQYF
TGTGCCAGCAGCCCCGGACTAGCGGGGCCAAGTCAAGATACGCAGTATTTT
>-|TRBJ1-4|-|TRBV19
CASSLLRGGDQIGEKLFF
TGTGCCAGTAGTCTGTTACGCGGAGGGGACCAGATAGGTGAAAAACTGTTTTTT
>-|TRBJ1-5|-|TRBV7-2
CASSSSLGPQHF
TGTGCCAGCAGCTCGTCCCTCGGGCCCCAGCATTTT